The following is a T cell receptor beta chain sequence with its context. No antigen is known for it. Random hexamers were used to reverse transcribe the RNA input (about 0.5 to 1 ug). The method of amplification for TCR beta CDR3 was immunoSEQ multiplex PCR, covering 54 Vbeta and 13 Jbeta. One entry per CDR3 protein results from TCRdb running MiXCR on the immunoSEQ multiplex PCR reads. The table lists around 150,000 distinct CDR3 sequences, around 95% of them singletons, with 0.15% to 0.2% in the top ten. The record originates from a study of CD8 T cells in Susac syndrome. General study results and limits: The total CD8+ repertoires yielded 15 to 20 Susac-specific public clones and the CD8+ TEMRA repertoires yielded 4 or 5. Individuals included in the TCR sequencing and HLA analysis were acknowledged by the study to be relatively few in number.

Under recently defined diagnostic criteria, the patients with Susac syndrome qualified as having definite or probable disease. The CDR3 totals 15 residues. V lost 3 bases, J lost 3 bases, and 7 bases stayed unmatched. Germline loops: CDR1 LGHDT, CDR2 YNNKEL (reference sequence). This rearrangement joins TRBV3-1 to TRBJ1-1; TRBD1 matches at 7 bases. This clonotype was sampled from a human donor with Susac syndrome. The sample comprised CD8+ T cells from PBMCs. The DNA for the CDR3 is TGTGCCAGCAGCCAGACAGGGACTTTGTACACTGAAGCTTTCTTT. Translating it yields CASSQTGTLYTEAFF.